This section outlines one TCR beta chain sequence together with its context. Its antigen remains unidentified. The sample originates from a study of glioma-infiltrating T cells. Amplification of TCR alpha and beta CDR3 regions from RNA used iRepertoire nested multiplex PCR. TCRdb itself ran the multiplex PCR reads through MiXCR, one entry per CDR3 protein. The repertoire consists of fewer than 200,000 distinct CDR3 sequences, with around 42% occurring once and the leading ten covering around 5%. Findings and limits, study-wide: Only very few CDR3 sequences appeared in both tissue and blood.

Germline assignment: CDR1 SGHRS and CDR2 YFSETQ. The germline V and J ends were trimmed by 2 bases and 0 bases, with 10 bases remaining between them. The CDR3 is 15 residues long. The gene calls are TRBV5-1 and TRBJ2-3; D may be TRBD2 (6 bases). Sequenced material: glioma tissue, nonneoplastic brain tissue, or PBMCs (not recorded which). The source of this sequence is a human donor with low-grade glioma or glioblastoma, undergoing nonglioma brain surgery, or in good health (not recorded which). In DNA form, the CDR3 reads TGCGCCAGCAGCTTTCTGGAGGGGAGCACAGATACGCAGTATTTT. It is translated as CASSFLEGSTDTQYF.